The 18 T cell receptor beta chains presented below share a single source sample, sequenced in a study of cytotoxic CD8 clonotypes in ibrutinib-treated CLL. Assay used: immunoSEQ multiplex PCR; TCRdb lists only in-frame clones, some missing. The data hold approximately 150,000 clones, with approximately 75% observed a single time. The material was PBMCs, obtained after 12 months of ibrutinib treatment. All receptors derive from a human donor with chronic lymphocytic leukemia.

In this sample, this clone turned up a few times. The chain has TRBV4-1 and TRBJ1-5; D may be TRBD1 (5 bases). CDR1 and CDR2 from the germline V gene are MGHRA and YSYEKL. Trimming removed 2 bases at V and 3 bases at J, with 14 bases between. The CDR3 is made up of 16 amino acids. The CDR3 nucleotides read TGCGCCAGCAGCCAAATTTTGGGGCAGTTCAATCAGCCCCAGCATTTT. Amino acids: CASSQILGQFNQPQHF.

The rearrangement uses TRBV18 and TRBJ2-3; the D gene is possibly TRBD2 (6 bases). CDR1 KGHSH and CDR2 LQKENI come from the germline V gene. The CDR3 is made up of 15 amino acids. V was cut by 1 base and J by 12 bases, with 20 bases left in between. CDR3 sequence: CASSPLGGSQGAQYF. Here the CDR3 DNA reads TGTGCCAGCTCACCACTCGGAGGGAGCCAAGGTGCACAGTATTTT.

The rearrangement links TRBV27 to TRBJ2-1, with 10 bases fitting TRBD2. The germline V gene encodes CDR1 MNHEY and CDR2 SMNVEV (reference sequence). V dropped 8 bases and J dropped 7; count of bases not matched to a gene: 14. The CDR3 loop spans 16 amino acids. The CDR3 is CASGQLLLAGSNEQFF. Written as DNA, the CDR3 is TGTGCCAGCGGCCAGTTATTACTAGCGGGATCAAATGAGCAGTTCTTC.

By frequency in the sample, this clone is medium-sized (0.01 to 0.1%). The gene calls are TRBV29-1 and TRBJ1-2; no definite D call. The CDR3 is 15 amino acids. The germline CDR1 and CDR2 sequences are SQVTM and ANQGSEA. V lost 4 bases and J lost 6, with 21 bases in between. In nucleotides, the CDR3 is TGCAGCGTTGTAGAGGGTGGGAGCCAAACTGATGGCTACACCTTC. As protein: CSVVEGGSQTDGYTF. The variable domain in full, completed from reference TRBV29-1 and TRBJ1-2, reads SAVISQKPSRDICQRGTSLTIQCQVDSQVTMMFWYRQQPGQSLTLIATANQGSEATYESGFVIDKFPISRPNLTFSTLTVSNMSPEDSSIYLCSVVEGGSQTDGYTFGSGTRLTVV.

This chain connects TRBV7-2 to TRBJ2-7; D ambiguous. CDR1 is SGHTA and CDR2 is FQGNSA in the germline V gene. Trimming shortened V by 1 base and J by 0 bases, and 10 bases separated the two germline ends. CDR3 length: 15 residues. The CDR3 loop is CASSLGGLSSYEQYF. CDR3 DNA: TGTGCCAGCAGCTTAGGTGGGCTCAGCTCCTACGAGCAGTACTTC. The variable domain in full, with the rest retrieved from reference TRBV7-2 and TRBJ2-7, is GAGVSQSPSNKVTEKGKDVELRCDPISGHTALYWYRQSLGQGLEFLIYFQGNSAPDKSGLPSDRFSAERTGGSVSTLTIQRTQQEDSAVYLCASSLGGLSSYEQYFGPGTRLTVT.

This chain connects TRBV11-1 to TRBJ2-7; D uncertain. There are 14 residues in the CDR3. CDR1 and CDR2 (germline): SGHAT, FQDESV (reference sequence). Trimming took off 2 bases at V and 5 bases at J, with 13 bases between the two ends. The CDR3 DNA reads TGTGCCAGCAGCTTACTTGGCGCAGGCGACGAGCAGTACTTC. Translation gives CASSLLGAGDEQYF. Together with reference TRBV11-1 and TRBJ2-7, the CDR3 gives the full variable domain: EAEVAQSPRYKITEKSQAVAFWCDPISGHATLYWYRQILGQGPELLVQFQDESVVDDSQLPKDRFSAERLKGVDSTLKIQPAELGDSAMYLCASSLLGAGDEQYFGPGTRLTVT.

The V and J genes are TRBV9 and TRBJ2-5; D remains unclear. This CDR3 comprises 14 residues. The V gene's germline CDR1 is SGDLS and CDR2 YYNGEE. Trimming cost V 3 bases and J 4 bases, with 13 bases left between them. CDR3 sequence reads: CASSGGGLLETQYF. The CDR3 DNA follows: TGTGCCAGCAGCGGCGGTGGGCTTCTAGAGACCCAGTACTTC.

This clone has only one observation. The rearrangement links TRBV7-9 to TRBJ2-7; D uncertain. Trimming took off 5 bases at V and 3 bases at J, with 11 bases between the two ends. Germline V gene data show CDR1 as SEHNR and CDR2 as FQNEAQ (reference sequence). This CDR3 comprises 13 residues. The CDR3 DNA reads TGTGCCAGCAGCCCGGTTGATAGCTACGAGCAGTACTTC. This encodes CASSPVDSYEQYF.

This clone was recorded once. This chain uses TRBV7-8 with TRBJ2-1; 7 bases fit TRBD1. V gave up 4 bases and J gave up 3 bases; unmatched junction bases: 3. There are 14 residues in the CDR3. From germline, CDR1 is SGHVS and CDR2 FQNEAQ. CDR3 residues: CASSSTGNYNEQFF. For the CDR3, the DNA is TGTGCCAGCAGCTCGACAGGGAACTACAATGAGCAGTTCTTC.

This clone has only a few counts. The V call is TRBV10-3, the J call TRBJ1-2, with unresolved D. Germline V CDR1 and CDR2: ENHRY, SYGVKD. V was trimmed by 5 bases and J by 8 bases, leaving 9 bases between them. This CDR3 is 11 amino acids long. The CDR3 loop is CAISSAAGYTF. Written as DNA, the CDR3 is TGTGCCATCAGTTCAGCGGCCGGCTACACCTTC.

The V gene is TRBV7-9, the J gene TRBJ1-1; D uncertain. The V and J ends lost 3 bases and 2 bases respectively, with 10 bases between them. The CDR3 totals 14 residues. Germline V gene sequence: CDR1 SEHNR, CDR2 FQNEAQ (reference sequence). The CDR3 is CASSLMGDNTEAFF. CDR3 coding DNA: TGTGCCAGCAGCTTGATGGGAGACAACACTGAAGCTTTCTTT.

Remarks on this clone: One end of the junction varies from germline; a read error may be responsible. The genes are TRBV7-7 and TRBJ2-1, with D maybe TRBD2 (6 bases). Germline CDR1 SSHAT, CDR2 FNYEAQ (reference sequence). This CDR3 has 15 residues. As DNA, the CDR3 is TGTGCTAGCAGCCCTAGCGCTAGCTCCTACAATGAGCAGTTCTTC. It codes for CASSPSASSYNEQFF.

This clone was seen a few times. The junction does not match germline at one end; this may be a read error. The chain joins TRBV6-6 to TRBJ1-5; D is unresolved. This CDR3 is built from 14 residues. Germline CDR1 and CDR2: MNHNY and SVGAGI (reference sequence). The CDR3 DNA sequence: TGTGCCATCAGTGTGTCAGATAGCAATCAGCCCCAGCATTTT. Translation gives CAISVSDSNQPQHF.

V is TRBV27 and J is TRBJ1-2; D is undetermined. This CDR3 has 12 amino acids. V lost 4 bases and J lost 6, with 9 bases in between. In germline, CDR1 is MNHEY, CDR2 SMNVEV (reference sequence). The CDR3 spells CASSSGGHGYTF. The CDR3 coding sequence is TGTGCCAGCAGTTCGGGAGGGCATGGCTACACCTTC.

V gene TRBV6-5 combines with J gene TRBJ1-2; D is possibly TRBD1 (6 bases). V was shortened by 5 bases and J by 6 bases, with 16 bases between the two germline ends. Germline V gene sequence: CDR1 MNHEY, CDR2 SVGAGI. The CDR3 runs to 14 residues. DNA for the CDR3: TGTGCCAGCAGTACCCCTGGGGGGGCAAATGGCTACACCTTC. It yields the protein CASSTPGGANGYTF.

This clone was counted a single time. CDR3 nucleotide sequence: TGTGCAACAACGGGAGGGGCGGATGAGCAGTTCTTC. Encoded protein: CATTGGADEQFF. This chain joins TRBV7-8 and TRBJ2-1, with 8 bases identical to TRBD2. CDR1 and CDR2 (germline): SGHVS, FQNEAQ. This CDR3 has 12 amino acids.

This clone was seen only a few times. The J gene is TRBJ1-4, the V gene TRBV28, with TRBD1 as a possible D gene (6 bases). CDR3 length: 12 amino acids. Trimming stripped 6 bases from V and 11 bases from J, with 13 bases between. Germline V gives CDR1 MDHEN, CDR2 SYDVKM. The CDR3 bases are TGTGCCAGCAGCCCGATGAGGGGGAAACTGTTTTTT. Translation gives CASSPMRGKLFF.

In DNA, the CDR3 is TGTGCCAGCAGCACACGGACGGGTAGCACAGATACGCAGTATTTT. The encoded protein is CASSTRTGSTDTQYF. The chain carries TRBV5-4 and TRBJ2-3, with D unresolved. This CDR3 has 15 amino acids. Germline V gene sequence: CDR1 SGHNT, CDR2 YYREEE (reference sequence). The V gene lost 4 bases and the J gene lost 0 bases, with 12 bases spanning the gap.